This TCR beta chain comes out of a study of CD8+ T cells in alopecia areata. About the study: Treated patients swallowed 5 to 10 mg of oral tofacitinib twice daily.

The authors extracted RNA and reverse transcribed it into cDNA as the sequencing template. Generated by immunoSEQ multiplex PCR, the TCRdb table keeps only in-frame clones and is missing some. The sample shows fewer than 250,000 clones, roughly 60% of them seen only once. Treatment given: oral pan-JAK inhibitor, 5-10 mg twice daily. Trimming left V 7 bases short and J 3 bases short, with 15 bases between. CDR1 is SQVTM and CDR2 is ANQGSEA in the germline V gene. CDR3 length: 13 residues. The V call is TRBV29-1, the J call TRBJ1-2; perhaps TRBD1 as D (6 bases). This sequence originates from a human donor with alopecia areata. The specimen was CD4+ T cells sorted from blood, collected at roughly week 49, from a patient treated with tofacitinib. The CDR3 loop reads CSAGRGGHYGYTF. CDR3 in DNA: TGCAGCGCAGGGCGTGGGGGGCACTATGGCTACACCTTC.